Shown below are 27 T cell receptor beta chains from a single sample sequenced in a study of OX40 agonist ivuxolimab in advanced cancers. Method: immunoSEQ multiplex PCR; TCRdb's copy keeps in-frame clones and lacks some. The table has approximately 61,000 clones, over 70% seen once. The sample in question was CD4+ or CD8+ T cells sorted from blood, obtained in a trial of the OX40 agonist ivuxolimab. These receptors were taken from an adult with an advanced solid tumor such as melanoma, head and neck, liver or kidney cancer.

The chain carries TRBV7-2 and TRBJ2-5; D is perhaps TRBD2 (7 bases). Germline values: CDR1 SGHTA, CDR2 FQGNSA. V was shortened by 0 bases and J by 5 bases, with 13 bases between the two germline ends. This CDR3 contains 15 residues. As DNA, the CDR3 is TGTGCCAGCAGCTTAGCGGGGGGGCCGGGGGAGACCCAGTACTTC. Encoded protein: CASSLAGGPGETQYF.

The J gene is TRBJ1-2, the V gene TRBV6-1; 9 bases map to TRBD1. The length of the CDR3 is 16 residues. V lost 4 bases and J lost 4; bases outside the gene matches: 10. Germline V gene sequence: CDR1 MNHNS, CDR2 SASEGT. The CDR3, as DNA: TGTGCCAGCAGTGCGGGACAGGGCTTTAACCTCTATGGCTACACCTTC. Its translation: CASSAGQGFNLYGYTF.

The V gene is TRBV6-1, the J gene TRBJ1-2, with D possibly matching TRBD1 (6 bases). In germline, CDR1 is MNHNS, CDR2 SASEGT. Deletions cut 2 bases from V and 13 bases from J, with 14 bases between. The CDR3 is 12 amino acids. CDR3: CASSELSGAVTF. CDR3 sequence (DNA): TGTGCCAGCAGTGAACTGTCAGGGGCGGTCACCTTC.

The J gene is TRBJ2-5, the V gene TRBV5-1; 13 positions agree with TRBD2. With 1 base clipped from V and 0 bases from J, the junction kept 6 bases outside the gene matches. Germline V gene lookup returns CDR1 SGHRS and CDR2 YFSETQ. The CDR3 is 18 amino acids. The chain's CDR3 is CASSLPLAGGKYQETQYF. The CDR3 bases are TGCGCCAGCAGCTTGCCACTAGCGGGGGGGAAGTACCAAGAGACCCAGTACTTC.

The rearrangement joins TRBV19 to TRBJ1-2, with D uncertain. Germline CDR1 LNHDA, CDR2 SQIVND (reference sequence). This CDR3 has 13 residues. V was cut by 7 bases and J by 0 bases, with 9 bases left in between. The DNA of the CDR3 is TGTGCCAGTACCTGGACGTCTAACTATGGCTACACCTTC. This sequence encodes CASTWTSNYGYTF.

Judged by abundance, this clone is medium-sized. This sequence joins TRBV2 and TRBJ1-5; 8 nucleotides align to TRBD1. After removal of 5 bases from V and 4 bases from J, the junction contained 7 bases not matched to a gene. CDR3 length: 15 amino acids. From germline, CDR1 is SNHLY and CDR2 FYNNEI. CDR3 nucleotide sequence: TGTGCCAGCAGTCGGGGCAGGGGGCTGAATCAGCCCCAGCATTTT. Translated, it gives CASSRGRGLNQPQHF.

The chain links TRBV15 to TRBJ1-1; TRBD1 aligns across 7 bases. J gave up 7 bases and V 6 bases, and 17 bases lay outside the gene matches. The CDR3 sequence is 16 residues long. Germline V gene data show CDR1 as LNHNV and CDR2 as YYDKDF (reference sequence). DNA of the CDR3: TGTGCCACCAGGCCGTGGGGACAGTTACGTTACGTTGAAGCTTTCTTT. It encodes CATRPWGQLRYVEAFF.

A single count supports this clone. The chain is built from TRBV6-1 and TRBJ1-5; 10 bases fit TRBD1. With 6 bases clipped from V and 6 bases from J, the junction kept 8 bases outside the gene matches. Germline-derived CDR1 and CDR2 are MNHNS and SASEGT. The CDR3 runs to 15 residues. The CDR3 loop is CASSATGGSVQPQHF. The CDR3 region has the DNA TGTGCCAGCAGCGCGACAGGGGGCTCGGTTCAGCCCCAGCATTTT.

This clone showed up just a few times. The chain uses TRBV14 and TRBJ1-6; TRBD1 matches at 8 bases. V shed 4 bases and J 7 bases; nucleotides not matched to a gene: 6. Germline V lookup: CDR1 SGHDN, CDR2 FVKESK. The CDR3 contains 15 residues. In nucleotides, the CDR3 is TGTGCCAGCAGCCGGGGGACAGGCGGGAATTCACCCCTCCACTTT. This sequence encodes CASSRGTGGNSPLHF.

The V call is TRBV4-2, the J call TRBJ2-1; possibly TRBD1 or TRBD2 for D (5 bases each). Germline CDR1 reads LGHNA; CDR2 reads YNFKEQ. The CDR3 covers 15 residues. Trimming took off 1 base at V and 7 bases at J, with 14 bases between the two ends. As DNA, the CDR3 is TGTGCCAGCAGCCAAGTAGGTCGGGGCAAGAATGAGCAGTTCTTC. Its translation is CASSQVGRGKNEQFF.

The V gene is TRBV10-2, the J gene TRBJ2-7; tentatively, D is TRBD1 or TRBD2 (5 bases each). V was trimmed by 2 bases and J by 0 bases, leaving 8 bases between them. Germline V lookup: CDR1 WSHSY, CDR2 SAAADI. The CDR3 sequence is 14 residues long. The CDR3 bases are TGCGCCAGCAGTGAGGGGACCTACTCCTACGAGCAGTACTTC. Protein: CASSEGTYSYEQYF.

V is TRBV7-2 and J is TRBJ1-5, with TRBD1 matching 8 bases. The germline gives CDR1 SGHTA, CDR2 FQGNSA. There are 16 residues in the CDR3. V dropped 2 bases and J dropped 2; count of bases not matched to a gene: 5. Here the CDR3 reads CASSLTGGTGNQPQHF. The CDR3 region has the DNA TGTGCCAGCAGCTTAACAGGGGGTACGGGCAATCAGCCCCAGCATTTT.

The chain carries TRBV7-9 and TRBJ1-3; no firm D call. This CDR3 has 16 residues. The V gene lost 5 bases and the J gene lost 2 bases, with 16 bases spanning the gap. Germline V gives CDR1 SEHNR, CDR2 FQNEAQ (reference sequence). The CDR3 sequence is CASSQDESRAGNTIYF. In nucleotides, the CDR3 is TGTGCCAGCAGCCAAGACGAGAGTCGTGCTGGAAACACCATATATTTT.

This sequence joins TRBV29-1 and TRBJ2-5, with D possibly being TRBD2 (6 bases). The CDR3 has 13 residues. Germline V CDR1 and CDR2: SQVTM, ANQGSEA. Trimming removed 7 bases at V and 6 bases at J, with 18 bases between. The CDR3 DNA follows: TGCAGCGATTGGGACGGAGGGAAGAAGACCCAGTACTTC. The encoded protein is CSDWDGGKKTQYF.

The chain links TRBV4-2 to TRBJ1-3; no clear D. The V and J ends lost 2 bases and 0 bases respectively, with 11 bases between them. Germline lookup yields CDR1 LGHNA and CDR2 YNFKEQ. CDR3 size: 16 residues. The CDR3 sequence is CASSQHIPFSGNTIYF. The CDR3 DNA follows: TGTGCCAGCAGCCAACATATACCCTTCTCTGGAAACACCATATATTTT.

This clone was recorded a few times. The CDR3 is CASSLKWTNTEAFF. The CDR3 DNA reads as TGTGCCAGCAGCTTAAAATGGACGAACACTGAAGCTTTCTTT. The chain is built from TRBV2 and TRBJ1-1; no clear D. V lost 6 bases and J lost 1, with 12 bases in between. The CDR3 sequence is 14 residues long. Germline CDR1 is SNHLY and CDR2 is FYNNEI.

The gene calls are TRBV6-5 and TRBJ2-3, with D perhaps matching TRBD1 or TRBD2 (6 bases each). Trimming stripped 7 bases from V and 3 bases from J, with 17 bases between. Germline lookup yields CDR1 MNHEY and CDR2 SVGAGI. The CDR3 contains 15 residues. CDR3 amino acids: CASKEGGHRTDTQYF. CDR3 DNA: TGTGCCAGCAAAGAGGGGGGCCATCGAACAGATACGCAGTATTTT.

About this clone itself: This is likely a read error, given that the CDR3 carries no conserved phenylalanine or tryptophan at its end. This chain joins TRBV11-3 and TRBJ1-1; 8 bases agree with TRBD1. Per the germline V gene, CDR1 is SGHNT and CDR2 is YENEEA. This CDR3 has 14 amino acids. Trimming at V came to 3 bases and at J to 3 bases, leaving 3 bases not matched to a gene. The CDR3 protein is CASSFQGADTEAFL. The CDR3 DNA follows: TGTGCCAGCAGCTTTCAGGGGGCCGACACTGAAGCTTTCCTT.

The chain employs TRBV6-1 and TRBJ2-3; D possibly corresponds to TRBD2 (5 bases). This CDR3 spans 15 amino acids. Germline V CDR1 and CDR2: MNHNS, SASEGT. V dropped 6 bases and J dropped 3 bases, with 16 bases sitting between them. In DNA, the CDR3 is TGTGCCAGCAGGGCGGGCCAGTTATTGACAGATACGCAGTATTTT. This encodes CASRAGQLLTDTQYF.

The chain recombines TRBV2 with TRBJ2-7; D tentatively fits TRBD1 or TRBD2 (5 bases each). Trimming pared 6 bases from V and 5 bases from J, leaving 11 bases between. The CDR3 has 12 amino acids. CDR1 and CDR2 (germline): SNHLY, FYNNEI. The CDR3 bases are TGTGCCAGCAGACTTCAGGGACACGAGCAGTACTTC. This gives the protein CASRLQGHEQYF.

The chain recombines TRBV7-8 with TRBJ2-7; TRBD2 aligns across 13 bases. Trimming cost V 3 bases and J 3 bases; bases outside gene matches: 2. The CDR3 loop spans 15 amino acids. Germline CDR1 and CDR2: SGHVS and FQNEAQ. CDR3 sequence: CASSLGLAGIYEQYF. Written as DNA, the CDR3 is TGTGCCAGCAGCTTGGGACTAGCGGGGATCTACGAGCAGTACTTC.

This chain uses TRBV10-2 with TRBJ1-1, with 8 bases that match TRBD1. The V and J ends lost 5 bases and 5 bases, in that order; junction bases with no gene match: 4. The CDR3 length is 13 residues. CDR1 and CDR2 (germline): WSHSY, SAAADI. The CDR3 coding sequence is TGCGCCAGCAGTTACAGGGGGGGGACTGAAGCTTTCTTT. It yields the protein CASSYRGGTEAFF.

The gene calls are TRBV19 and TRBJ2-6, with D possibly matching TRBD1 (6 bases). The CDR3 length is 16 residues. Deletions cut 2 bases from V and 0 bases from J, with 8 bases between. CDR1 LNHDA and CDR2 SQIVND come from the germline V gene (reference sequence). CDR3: CASSINRDSGANVLTF. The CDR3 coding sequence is TGTGCCAGTAGTATAAACAGGGACTCTGGGGCCAACGTCCTGACTTTC.

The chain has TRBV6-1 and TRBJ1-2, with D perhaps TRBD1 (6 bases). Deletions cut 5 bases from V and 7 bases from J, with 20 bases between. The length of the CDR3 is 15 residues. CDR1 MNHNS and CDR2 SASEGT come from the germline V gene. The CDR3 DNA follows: TGTGCCAGCAGTTTACCTCAGGGACAATTAACTGGCTACACCTTC. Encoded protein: CASSLPQGQLTGYTF.

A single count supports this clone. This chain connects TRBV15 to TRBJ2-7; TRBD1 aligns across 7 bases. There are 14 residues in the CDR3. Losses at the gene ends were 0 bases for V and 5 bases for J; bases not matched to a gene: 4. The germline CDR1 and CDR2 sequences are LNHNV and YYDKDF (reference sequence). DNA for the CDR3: TGTGCCACCAGCAGAGACTACACAGGGGACGAGCAGTACTTC. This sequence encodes CATSRDYTGDEQYF.

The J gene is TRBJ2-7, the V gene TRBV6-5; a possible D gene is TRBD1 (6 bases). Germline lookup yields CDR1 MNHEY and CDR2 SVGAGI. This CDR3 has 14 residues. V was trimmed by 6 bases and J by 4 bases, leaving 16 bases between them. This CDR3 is CASSRLGQTYEQYF. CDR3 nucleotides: TGTGCCAGCAGCCGACTTGGACAGACATACGAGCAGTACTTC.

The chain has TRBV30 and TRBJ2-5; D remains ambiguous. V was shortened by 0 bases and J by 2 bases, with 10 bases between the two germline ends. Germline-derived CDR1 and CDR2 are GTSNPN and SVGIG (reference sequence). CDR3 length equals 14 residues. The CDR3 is CAWSVFSLQETQYF. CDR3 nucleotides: TGTGCCTGGAGTGTATTTTCACTGCAAGAGACCCAGTACTTC.